This T cell receptor beta chain was obtained from a study of CD8 T cells in Susac syndrome. About the research overall: The Susac syndrome patients that were sequenced included roughly 6 with active disease and under 10 in remission.

V gave up 5 bases and J gave up 6 bases, with 13 bases separating them. This CDR3 is built from 12 residues. Germline V gene lookup returns CDR1 DFQATT and CDR2 SNEGSKA (reference sequence). An input of about 0.5 to 1 ug of RNA was subjected to reverse transcription using random hexamers. TCRdb recomputed calls from the immunoSEQ multiplex PCR reads with MiXCR, one row per CDR3 protein. The sample carries 85,000 to 95,000 distinct CDR3 sequences, 90% to 95% recorded once. This clonotype was sampled from a human donor with Susac syndrome. This rearrangement joins TRBV20-1 to TRBJ1-1; maybe TRBD1 (6 bases). Sequencing was carried out using CD4+ T cells from PBMCs. In DNA, the CDR3 is TGCAGTGCTCCGACAGGTATCGCTGAAGCTTTCTTT. Its protein is CSAPTGIAEAFF.